One T cell receptor (beta chain) is described in this entry. Its recognized antigen is unknown. Base qualities were left out, and no much larger clone turns up one base away. The cohort consisted of 650 to 700 healthy bone marrow donors. At the time of sampling, every cohort member was nominally healthy, though immune exposures that went unrecorded were likely present. The donor tested CMV seronegative and was one of the 352 seronegative cohort members. A peripheral blood sample was collected from each donor, and TCR beta sequencing was performed on peripheral blood mononuclear cells. Genomic DNA was extracted from the blood cell samples with the Qiagen DNeasy Blood Extraction Kit. This record comes from a study of cytomegalovirus exposure and HLA in healthy donors listed by TCRdb under 2017. Concerning the study at large: An earlier analysis of approximately 600 of the donors reported 250 to 300 Gb of sequence data and 100 million to 130 million unique TCR beta sequences from 150 million to 200 million T cells. An early release covering approximately 600 HLA-typed donors comprised approximately 300 gigabases of sequencing data and 65 million to 100 million unique TCR sequences. The study used immunosequencing to profile the T cell repertoires of 666 subjects and linked those repertoires to cytomegalovirus serostatus. A later genetic analysis used genome-wide SNP genotypes for about 65% of the roughly 670 donors, treating that subset as a discovery cohort. The number of typed donors differed by locus: roughly 629-630 for A, B, C, DRB1 and DQB1; 500 to 550 for DQA1; approximately 610 for DPA1; and about 470 for DPB1. High-throughput TCR immunosequencing, statistical association of individual TCRs with disease status, and machine learning were combined to predict cytomegalovirus infection status. Class I and class II HLA loci were covered by the typing at four-digit resolution. Among a few hundred genotyped donors of the cohort, an average of 235,054 unique TCR beta nucleotide sequences were sequenced per donor, around a sixth of them non-productive. Besides the first cohort of around 670 subjects, a separate validation cohort made up of over 100 different subjects was used. All discovery cohort repertoires had been generated using a single sequencing platform. Rather than drawing on any new phenotypic data, the later analysis identified candidate immune exposures from TCR beta sequences and the way those sequences occurred across donors. Donor age, sex, ethnicity and CMV serostatus were compiled together with the repertoire data. The study aimed to test whether cataloging public T cell receptors could reveal signatures of past pathogen exposure. Of the roughly 400 genotyped donors, 70% to 90% were placed in the genetic ancestry cluster associated with self-reported Caucasian donors. A later analysis re-examined previously published TCR beta repertoires from 500 to 700 donors and added high-resolution HLA genotyping to investigate patterns of TCR occurrence. Because of strong linkage in the cohort, roughly five DR-DQ haplotypes were treated as single units for association and clustering. An earlier analysis of fewer than 750 of the donors used high-throughput TCR beta sequencing to judge whether each TCR beta V gene segment behaved as functional or pseudogenic. Results the study describes overall, beyond this receptor: In a later analysis, HLA-associated TCR beta chains were found to be more clonally expanded and to have lower generation probabilities than equally common non-associated chains. The classifier was reported to diagnose cytomegalovirus status with high specificity and sensitivity in both the original cohort and the validation cohort. It was suggested by the authors that the approach could potentially be generalized to other disease states and immunological phenotypes. In an earlier analysis of approximately 590 of the donors, most TCR beta V segments appeared in productive rearrangements about 87% or about 30% of the time, broadly matching IMGT annotations. A cluster of highly shared sequence variants was judged likely to represent a technical artifact of the sequencing pipeline. Most CMV-associated TCR beta chains appeared to be HLA-restricted in a later analysis, and the HLA associations seemed to be driven largely by CMV exposure. Because some donors lacked HLA typing at each locus, the association tests relied only on the typed subset. The study listed around 160 TCR beta chains as associated with cytomegalovirus. In a later genetic analysis, fewer N-insertions in productive TCRs were reported among donors in an Asian-associated ancestry cluster than the approximately 710-donor mean. Across donors, most TCR sequences were observed very rarely, whereas some public TCRs were present in many individuals. Over 15 rarely observed V segments, including chromosome 9 orphons, were excluded from the earlier analysis of a few hundred of the donors because counts were too low. Presence/absence analyses assumed roughly uniform sequencing depth across donors, an assumption that may not hold. A further reported finding was that TCR beta sequences accurately predicted the HLA-A and HLA-B alleles for most subjects in the first cohort. Only TCR beta chains were sequenced in this cohort, and the absence of alpha or paired-chain data limited detectable features. Immune exposure information for the cohort was limited to CMV serostatus. Several of the top co-occurrence clusters appeared to be linked to parvovirus B19, influenza, CMV and Epstein-Barr virus, according to a later analysis. An association between a missense DCLRE1C variant and V-gene and J-gene trimming of TCR beta chains was found in a later genetic analysis and replicated in an independent cohort. A later analysis associated approximately 17,000 TCR beta sequences with specific HLA alleles at a false discovery rate of 0.05. Correlated functional status among segregating V segments might reflect linkage disequilibrium, but an unknown experimental factor could not be ruled out. Three of the identified cytomegalovirus-associated TCR beta chains were confirmed in vitro to be specific for cytomegalovirus antigens. In a later analysis, TCR association rates were found to vary across HLA loci, with the most associated TCRs seen for DRB1 alleles and the fewest for HLA-C alleles. When HLA alleles, especially DR and DQ, strongly co-occurred, attributing TCR associations to individual alleles was difficult.

Library construction relied on the immunoSEQ multiplex PCR assay. The multiplex PCR relied on a mix of 60 forward primers for TCR Vbeta segments and 13 reverse primers for TCR Jbeta segments. Amplification of the CDR3 region of rearranged TCR beta genes was performed with a multiplex PCR assay on genomic DNA. Amplified TCR beta libraries were sequenced as 87-base-pair reads on the Illumina HiSeq System. In the authors' own workflow: A later analysis counted tens of millions of unique TCR beta chains across the 550 to 750 repertoires, and 9 million to 14 million of these chains were shared by at least two donors. Raw reads were error-corrected and collapsed into unique sequences by a nearest-neighbor algorithm in which closely related sequences were merged to remove PCR and sequencing errors. To assign V, D and J gene segments, CDR3 sequences were aligned to IMGT reference sequences. For a sequence to be retained, a match of at least six nucleotides was required to both a V gene segment and a J gene segment. A rearrangement counted as productive if the CDR3 had no stop codons and remained in frame with V and J, and every other rearrangement counted as non-productive. CDR3 was defined by IMGT convention, running from the second conserved V-encoded cysteine to the conserved J-encoded phenylalanine. The earlier analysis of about 570 of the donors excluded any sequence lacking an unambiguous match to a single V gene segment. In an earlier analysis of roughly 500 of the donors, V segments were called functional above 56.7% productive rearrangements and were called segregating when the between-donor standard deviation exceeded 5%. A statistical classification framework was developed to diagnose cytomegalovirus status using the catalog of TCR beta chain sequences. In a later analysis, TCR nucleotide sequences were compared against IMGT/GENE-DB human TR gene sequences so that V and J genes could be assigned. A later analysis assigned CDR3 sequences and most-parsimonious VDJ recombination scenarios with the TCRdist pipeline. A later analysis defined each TCR beta chain by its CDR3 amino acid sequence plus V-gene family, and excluded reads lacking a unique V-gene family. A later analysis removed 450 to 600 highly shared, low-generation-probability nucleotide sequences to deal with suspected cross-contamination and a sequencing artifact. In a later analysis, a clonal expansion index was calculated for each public chain from normalized within-repertoire ranks of inferred template counts. In a later analysis, generation probabilities were computed using a VDJ recombination model fitted to out-of-frame rearrangements, and the results were checked against IGoR. In a later analysis, TCR-TCR, TCR-HLA and TCR-CMV co-occurrence was scored with hypergeometric tests, and a repertoire-size bias correction was applied to TCR pairs. In a later analysis, false discovery rates were estimated by permuting HLA or CMV assignments 20 times. In a later analysis, co-occurring TCRs were grouped using DBSCAN, with TCRdist sequence similarity added in when clustering inside HLA-allele-positive subsets. Repertoires with fewer than 30,000 or more than 120,000 public chains, plus five repertoires with anomalous nucleotide sharing, were excluded from co-occurrence clustering. This is the immuneACCESS table as TCRdb keeps it, with only in-frame sequences that have V and J called. A part of the clones is gone; compared with another copy, unresolved V genes explain less than half, and the rest is unexplained. The DNA gave D and trimming, while V, J and clone size come from that table. This sample comprises about 110,000 clones, 78% of them detected only once. 1.3% of the sample goes to the ten largest clones.

Sequenced input: PBMCs. This TCR was recovered from a woman aged 30 to 39 in good health and CMV-seronegative.

The CDR3 region reads CASSLSRGPSTEAFF. In nucleotides, the sequence is TGTGCCAGCAGCTTATCCAGGGGGCCAAGCACTGAAGCTTTCTTT. The chain employs TRBV7-3 and TRBJ1-1, with 8 bases aligning to TRBD1. Based on the germline V gene, the CDR1 and CDR2 sequences are SGHTA and FQGTGA. V ends up 2 bases short and J 4 bases short, with an unmatched junction base count of 6. The CDR3 spans 15 residues, from the cysteine through the phenylalanine. CDR3 DNA is the only sequence kept; it has 45 bases, read in frame from the first base.